This entry concerns a single T cell receptor beta chain. This sample stems from a study of blood T cell repertoires in COVID-19. In the study overall: COVID-19 samples from acute and convalescent phases originated in the United States, Italy and Spain. From T cells, B-cell-depleted T cells, or PBMCs came the material, which was cDNA or gDNA.

The authors' processing: Amplified reference gene primers provided the basis for estimating nucleated cell counts. TCRdb's copy holds only in-frame clones and misses some; the assay was immunoSEQ multiplex PCR. V and J calls and clone size come straight from that table; D and trimming were deduced from the DNA. The sample holds 70,000 or so clones, approximately 86% seen once. The germline V gene encodes CDR1 SGHTA and CDR2 FQGNSA. The CDR3 runs to 14 residues. V was cut by 4 bases and J by 7 bases, with 13 bases left in between. This TCR came from a woman in her fifties or sixties with acute or convalescent COVID-19. This chain links TRBV7-2 with TRBJ2-2; D is unclear. The sample taken for sequencing was peripheral blood. The chain's CDR3 is CASSSSQTRGELFF. DNA of the CDR3: TGTGCCAGCAGCTCCTCCCAGACACGCGGGGAGCTGTTTTTT.